This entry concerns a single T cell receptor beta chain. Its antigen is still unknown. Base qualities were left out, and no much larger clone turns up one base away. The sample comes from a study of T-cell memory formation after mild COVID-19 (dated by TCRdb to 2020 to 2022). Notes on the research overall: TCR sequence clusters from the two donors were largely donor specific. In a couple of donors, T-cell clones that expanded and contracted after mild COVID-19 were tracked by sequencing TCRalpha and TCRbeta repertoires over time. The cohort comprised two young, previously healthy adult volunteers, one female and one male. What the authors observed across the whole study: Only a couple of mild cases were covered in the study, and larger cohorts including severe cases with pre-infection samples were considered necessary. SARS-CoV-2 specificity was not confirmed for the second-wave clones peaking on day 37. Contracting CD4+ clones were found mainly in CM and EM memory subsets, while CD8+ clones were enriched in EMRA. The detection of some responding clones in pre-infection memory suggests that pre-existing cross-reactive memory T cells joined the SARS-CoV-2 response. Balanced CD4/CD8 phenotypes were observed for clones contracting from day 15 to 85, whereas a bias towards CD4+ was observed for a second wave of clones expanding from day 15 to 37.

PBMCs were isolated by Ficoll-Paque density gradient centrifugation. The CDR3 runs 17 amino acids, cysteine and phenylalanine included. The CDR3 DNA has 51 bases and is translated from base 1. CDR1 and CDR2 are read off the germline V gene as KGHSH and LQKENI. V is cut by 0 bases and J by 0 bases, and the space between the germline ends is 14 bases. The data were produced on an Illumina NovaSeq 6000. cDNA libraries for TCRalpha and TCRbeta were prepared by 5'RACE using constant-segment primers, with sample barcodes and unique molecular identifiers added. Trizol reagent was used to extract RNA from every sample. Amplification of the libraries took two PCR steps, and the second step added a second sample barcode plus Illumina TruSeq adapters. The libraries were sequenced on an Illumina NovaSeq using 2 x 150 bp paired-end reads. Processing in the source paper ran as follows. The reads were demultiplexed and collapsed into UMI-guided consensus sequences using migec v1.2.7. Using mixcr v2.1.11, UMI consensuses were aligned to TRA and TRB V and J templates and then assembled into clonotypes. A clonotype was counted as expanded or contracted only when both edgeR and NoisET called the clonotype significant, with the noise models trained on biological replicates. For edgeR calls, the cutoffs were a false discovery rate-adjusted p below 0.01 and a log2 fold-change threshold of 1. As an exploratory analysis of dynamics, max-normalized trajectories of the 1000 most abundant clonotypes were examined with PCA combined with hierarchical clustering. The CD4 or CD8 phenotype of responding clones was assigned using the separately sequenced CD4+ and CD8+ repertoires. Using fastp at Q25 and MiXCR, TCRdb reprocessed the public reads and kept productive beta chains. Each CDR3 protein gets just one entry, which takes the most common genes and DNA from the rows behind it. TCRdb, not the authors, supplied the V and J calls. Here the sample has about 430,000 distinct CDR3 sequences; about a sixth occur a single time. Of the sample, under 25% is held by the ten largest clones.

The TCR was taken from a man between 18 and 35 years old who had mild COVID-19 (a few samples of this study predate the infection). The sample titles of this study are shuffled in the database, so cell type and time point are left out; the donor was told from shared clones. Specimen: PBMCs or a T cell subset sorted from them (not recorded which). The rearranged chain carries TRBV18 and TRBJ2-5; no D gene call is confident. The CDR3 reads as follows: CASSPPGLTQNQETQYF. The DNA sequence reads TGTGCCAGCTCACCACCCGGCCTCACCCAAAACCAAGAGACCCAGTACTTC.